This T cell receptor beta chain was identified in a study of immune heterogeneity within non-small cell lung tumors (dated by TCRdb to 2016 to 2018). Some background on the complete study: By histology, a handful of squamous cell carcinomas, nine to ten non-squamous carcinomas and 1 tumor not otherwise specified were included. The study combined whole-exome sequencing, RNA-seq and TCR beta repertoire sequencing of multiple spatially distinct regions from each NSCLC tumor to examine intratumoral immune heterogeneity. Transcriptome data were available for just 35 to 50 loci from about 12 patients, whereas TCR repertoire analysis spanned around 57 tumor loci from about 15 patients. Binding of neoantigens to the HLA alleles of each patient was predicted with netMHCpan-3.0 for mutant peptides of 8 to 11 amino acids. Points the paper makes about the study in general: A statistically significant but moderate positive correlation (R roughly 0.33) was observed between local T-cell repertoire clonality and local tumor mutational burden. Identical dominant CDR3B clonotypes recurred across loci within a patient, yet different tumor locations also harbored unique high-frequency clones. For the most part, high-frequency TCR beta clonotypes differed from one individual patient to another.

The junction carries 12 bases between V and J, which are trimmed by 2 bases and 8 bases respectively. As encoded in the germline V gene, CDR1 is KGHSH while CDR2 is LQKENI. From the cysteine up to the phenylalanine, the CDR3 has a length of 13 residues. The read is trimmed to its CDR3 DNA, 39 bases read in frame from base 1. Genomic DNA was extracted from bulk tumor tissue and used as the TCR template, and 600 ng gDNA was amplified per sample. During surgery, several biopsies were collected from each primary tumor and placed as far from one another as possible within the tumor mass. The study cohort was described as untreated, and the patients were newly diagnosed NSCLC cases having curative surgery. The donors were fewer than 18 patients with newly diagnosed non-small cell lung cancer who were having surgery with curative intent. Two independent pathologists reviewed the resected tumor masses. Sequencing was performed only on DNA and RNA samples of high quality.

This clonotype registers as medium-sized (0.01 to 0.1%) within its sample. Its antigen is not yet known. No per-base quality is available; no much larger clone lies one base away. The TCR beta CDR3 region was amplified with a multiplex PCR system whose first round ran for approximately 11 cycles using 32 V-gene forward primers and 13 J-gene reverse primers. First-round PCR used a QIAGEN Multiplex PCR Kit, and primer sequences were filed in Chinese patent CN105087789A. A second PCR round added Illumina universal primers using the Phusion High-Fidelity PCR Kit. TCR libraries were paired-end sequenced at 151 bp read length on the Illumina HiSeq X Ten platform. From the authors' description of their analysis: Cutadapt was used to discard reads without multiplex PCR primers, PEAR merged the read pairs, and MiXCR with default settings called the CDR3 regions. Repertoire diversity was assessed by Shannon entropy, and clonality was calculated as one minus the Shannon entropy divided by the ln of the count of productive unique sequences. Clonotypes at a frequency of at least 0.5% were defined as dominant or high-frequency T-cell clones. Using fastp trimming at Q25 and MiXCR clonotype assembly, TCRdb reanalyzed the public sequencing data and kept in-frame beta chains. Under each unique CDR3 protein, matching rows form one entry showing the most common genes and DNA. These V and J calls are TCRdb output, not the study's own analysis. Counted in this sample were 10,000 to 15,000 distinct CDR3 sequences; 22% of them appeared once. Jointly, the top ten make up roughly 4.5% of the sample.

The receptor comes from a man in his sixties with non-small cell lung cancer. The sample consisted of lung tumor tissue. The chain couples TRBV18 to TRBJ1-1, with the D gene not confidently named. This receptor carries the CDR3 CASSPMSGSEAFF. The DNA sequence is as follows: TGTGCCAGCTCACCAATGTCAGGTTCGGAAGCTTTCTTT.